The present T cell receptor beta chain was sequenced within a study of CD8+ T cells in alopecia areata. Study background: The investigators scored severity in treated patients by the percentage of affected scalp area.

Extraction of RNA preceded its reverse transcription into cDNA, which served as the sequencing template. Assay used: immunoSEQ multiplex PCR; TCRdb lists only in-frame clones, some missing. The sample shows 150,000 or so clones, around 83% of them seen only once. The treatment: oral pan-JAK inhibitor, 5-10 mg twice daily. This receptor was obtained from a human donor with alopecia areata. The input for sequencing was CD8+ T cells sorted from blood, taken at week 4, from a patient treated with tofacitinib.

The CDR3 spells CASSQEDREGTEAFF. The CDR3 DNA follows: TGCGCCAGCAGCCAAGAGGACAGGGAAGGGACTGAAGCTTTCTTT. This chain joins TRBV4-1 and TRBJ1-1; 8 nucleotides agree with TRBD1. V was clipped by 0 bases and J by 5 bases; unmatched bases: 5. The CDR3 consists of 15 residues. Per the germline V gene, CDR1 is MGHRA and CDR2 is YSYEKL.